The entry below describes one T cell receptor (beta chain). Its antigen is still unknown. This record belongs to a study of cytomegalovirus exposure and HLA in healthy donors. Broader study findings: Later on, a genetic analysis was performed. It linked a missense variant in DCLRE1C with V- and J-gene trimming of TCR beta. What TCR beta sequences reportedly achieved was accurate prediction of HLA-A and HLA-B alleles in most subjects.

The CDR3 consists of 15 residues. Germline lookup yields CDR1 MNHNS and CDR2 SASEGT. With 2 bases removed from V and 5 bases from J, the gap between germline ends came to 15 bases. The PCR used 60 Vbeta and 13 Jbeta primers. Source study methods: Later reanalysis found around 84 million unique TCR beta chains, 9 million to 12 million of them shared. Data came from immunoSEQ multiplex PCR; TCRdb stores just in-frame clones and leaves some out. V and J calls and clone size are given by that table; D and trimming were obtained from the DNA. The table records some 170,000 clones, roughly four fifths of them present only once.

This chain uses TRBV6-1 with TRBJ1-1; unclear D gene. Input material: PBMCs. The clonotype comes from a male donor in good health and CMV-seronegative. The CDR3 DNA sequence: TGTGCCAGCAGTGAATTCAGACTCGCGGGTACTGAAGCTTTCTTT. This gives the protein CASSEFRLAGTEAFF.